Listed here are 10 T cell receptor beta chains from one sample, sequenced in a study of chemoradiotherapy in HPV16-positive cancers. Here immunoSEQ multiplex PCR was the method, and the copy in TCRdb shows in-frame clones only, minus some. Of some 22,000 clones in the sample, roughly nine tenths were seen once. The sequencing here drew on blood, taken from a patient who underwent chemoradiotherapy. The receptors originated from a human donor with HPV-associated anogenital cancer.

The chain combines TRBV6-5 with TRBJ1-1; TRBD1 might be the D (6 bases). Germline CDR1 MNHEY, CDR2 SVGAGI. The CDR3 is made up of 13 amino acids. V was cut by 2 bases and J by 6 bases, with 10 bases left in between. This chain's CDR3 is CASSYGQFSEAFF. DNA of the CDR3: TGTGCCAGCAGTTACGGACAGTTTTCTGAAGCTTTCTTT.

The chain joins TRBV19 to TRBJ2-5; D ambiguous. Trimming removed 4 bases from V and 4 bases from J, with 10 bases in between. Germline CDR1 and CDR2: LNHDA and SQIVND (reference sequence). The CDR3 loop spans 13 amino acids. The CDR3 DNA reads TGTGCCAGTAGTACCAAAATGGGAGAGACCCAGTACTTC. Translated: CASSTKMGETQYF. Supplemented by reference TRBV19 and TRBJ2-5, the full variable domain reads DGGITQSPKYLFRKEGQNVTLSCEQNLNHDAMYWYRQDPGQGLRLIYYSQIVNDFQKGDIAEGYSVSREKKESFPLTVTSAQKNPTAFYLCASSTKMGETQYFGPGTRLLVL.

This clone was seen once. The chain recombines TRBV30 with TRBJ2-7; TRBD1 or TRBD2 may be the D gene (5 bases each). Trimming took off 5 bases at V and 3 bases at J, with 14 bases between the two ends. Germline lookup yields CDR1 GTSNPN and CDR2 SVGIG (reference sequence). CDR3 length: 13 residues. Here the CDR3 DNA reads TGTGCCTGGGGCCCAAGGGACCGCTACGAGCAGTACTTC. Its protein is CAWGPRDRYEQYF.

The CDR3 spells CASSGGQDHTGELFF. For the CDR3, the DNA is TGTGCCAGCAGCGGGGGACAGGATCACACCGGGGAGCTGTTTTTT. The chain recombines TRBV6-4 with TRBJ2-2; 8 nucleotides line up with TRBD1. The junction had 6 bases not matched to a gene; V was cut back by 6 bases and J by 3 bases. Per the germline V gene, CDR1 is MRHNA and CDR2 is SNTAGT. The CDR3 covers 15 residues.

By sample fraction, this clone is medium-sized (0.01 to 0.1%). V gene TRBV20-1 combines with J gene TRBJ2-7, with unresolved D. Trimming removed 3 bases from V and 0 bases from J, with 3 bases in between. This CDR3 has 11 residues. CDR1 is DFQATT and CDR2 is SNEGSKA in the germline V gene (reference sequence). The chain's CDR3 is CSASDSYEQYF. The CDR3 DNA follows: TGCAGTGCTAGTGACTCCTACGAGCAGTACTTC.

The chain employs TRBV7-8 and TRBJ1-1, with D unclear. The germline V gene encodes CDR1 SGHVS and CDR2 FQNEAQ. CDR3 length: 13 residues. V was cut by 3 bases and J by 1 base, with 6 bases left in between. The CDR3 loop is CASSFTANTEAFF. CDR3 DNA: TGTGCCAGCAGCTTTACCGCGAACACTGAAGCTTTCTTT.

This clone was seen only once. The J gene is TRBJ1-1, the V gene TRBV7-8; no reliable D call. CDR1 is SGHVS and CDR2 is FQNEAQ in the germline V gene. The ends were cut back, 5 bases at V and 1 base at J, with 11 bases in the middle. This CDR3 has 14 amino acids. CDR3 bases: TGTGCCAGCAGCCTTGTCGTACCGAACACTGAAGCTTTCTTT. This codes for CASSLVVPNTEAFF.

In this sample, this clone turned up a few times. The J gene is TRBJ1-2, the V gene TRBV29-1; the D gene is possibly TRBD1 (6 bases). Deletions cut 4 bases from V and 8 bases from J, with 26 bases between. From germline, CDR1 is SQVTM and CDR2 ANQGSEA. The CDR3 runs to 16 residues. The CDR3 sequence: CSVVGAGEDGWRGYTF. The DNA of the CDR3 is TGCAGCGTTGTTGGGGCAGGGGAAGATGGATGGAGAGGCTACACCTTC.

V gene TRBV10-3 combines with J gene TRBJ1-3; the match to TRBD1 covers 9 bases. The CDR3 is 16 amino acids. With 3 bases clipped from V and 0 bases from J, the junction kept 3 bases outside the gene matches. Germline V gives CDR1 ENHRY, CDR2 SYGVKD. The CDR3 DNA reads TGTGCCATCAGTGAAGCGACAGGGGGCTCTGGAAACACCATATATTTT. This encodes CAISEATGGSGNTIYF.

The V gene is TRBV27, the J gene TRBJ1-5; 8 bases agree with TRBD1. Germline V gives CDR1 MNHEY, CDR2 SMNVEV (reference sequence). The trim removed 6 bases at V and 1 base at J, leaving 5 bases unmatched. This CDR3 has 15 amino acids. This CDR3 is CASSPRDRSNQPQHF. CDR3 bases: TGTGCCAGCAGCCCCCGGGACAGGAGCAATCAGCCCCAGCATTTT.